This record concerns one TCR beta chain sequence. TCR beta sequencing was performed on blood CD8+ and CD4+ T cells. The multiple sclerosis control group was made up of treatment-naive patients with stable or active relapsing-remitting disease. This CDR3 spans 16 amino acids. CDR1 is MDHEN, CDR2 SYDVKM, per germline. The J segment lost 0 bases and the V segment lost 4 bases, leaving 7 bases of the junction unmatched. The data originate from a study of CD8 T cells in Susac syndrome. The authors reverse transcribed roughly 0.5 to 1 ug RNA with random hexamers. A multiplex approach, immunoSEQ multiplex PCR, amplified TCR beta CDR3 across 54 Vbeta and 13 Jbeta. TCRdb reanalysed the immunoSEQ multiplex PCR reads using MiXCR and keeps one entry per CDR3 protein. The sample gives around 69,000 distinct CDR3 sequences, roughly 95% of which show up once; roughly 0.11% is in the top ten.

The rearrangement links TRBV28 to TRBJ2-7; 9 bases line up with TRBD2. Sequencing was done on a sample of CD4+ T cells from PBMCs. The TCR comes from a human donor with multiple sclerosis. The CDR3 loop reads CASSSFIAGASYEQYF. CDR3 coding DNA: TGTGCCAGCAGTTCCTTTATAGCGGGGGCCTCCTACGAGCAGTACTTC.